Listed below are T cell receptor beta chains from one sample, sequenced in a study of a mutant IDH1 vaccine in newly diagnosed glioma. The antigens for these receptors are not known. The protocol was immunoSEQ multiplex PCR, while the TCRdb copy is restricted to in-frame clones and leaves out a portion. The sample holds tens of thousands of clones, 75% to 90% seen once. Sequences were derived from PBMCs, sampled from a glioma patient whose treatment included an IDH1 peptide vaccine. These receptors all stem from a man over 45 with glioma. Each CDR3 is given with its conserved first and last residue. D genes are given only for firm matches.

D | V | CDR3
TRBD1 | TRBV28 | CASRDGQGLVAFF
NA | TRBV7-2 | CASSSRDIEKLFF
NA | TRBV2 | CASSSSQGPYGYTF
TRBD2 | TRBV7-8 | CASSLAPSGVQETQYF
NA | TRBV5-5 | CASSVPRQSPTDTQYF
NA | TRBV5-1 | CASSWWGAAGELFF
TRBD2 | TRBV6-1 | CASSSLAGPDTQYF
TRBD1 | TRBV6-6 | CASSRGTGGTGELFF
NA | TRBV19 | CASNEGVGQPQHF
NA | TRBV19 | CASSSGELFF
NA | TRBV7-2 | CASSLSVVVGYEQYF
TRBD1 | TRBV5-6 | CASSPGRGRTNTEAFF
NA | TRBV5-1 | CASSSNWANTEAFF
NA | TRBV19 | CASSLTGLNTEAFF
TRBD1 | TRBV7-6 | CASSSRDREHYEQYF
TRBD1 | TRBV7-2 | CASSSLTGATEAFF
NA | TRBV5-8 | CASSLRGGSYNEQFF
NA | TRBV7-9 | CASSRQGNTEAFF
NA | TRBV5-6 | CASSPGDLSAMEQFF
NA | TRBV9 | CASSPWGYSTDTQYF
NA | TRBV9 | CASSADPVSYEQYF
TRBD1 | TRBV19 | CASRDREKGNSPLHF
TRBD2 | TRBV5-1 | CASKPLAGSGYEQYF
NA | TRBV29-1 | CSVDPDGTNYGYTF
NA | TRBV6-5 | CASRGGLNTGELFF
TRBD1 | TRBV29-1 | CSVGQPNQPQHF
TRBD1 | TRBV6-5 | CASSWGQGAGELFF
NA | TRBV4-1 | CASSQDRGSPLHF